This T cell receptor beta chain was recorded in a study of identical twins. TCRdb recomputed calls from the 5' RACE reads with MiXCR, one row per CDR3 protein. The sample consists of about 720,000 distinct CDR3 sequences, roughly 20% of them appearing once. This clonotype came up a few times. Looked up from germline, CDR1 is LNHNV and CDR2 is YYDKDF (reference sequence). V shed 10 bases and J shed 1 base, with 12 bases lying between them. The CDR3 length is 13 residues. These data are also associated with another study on T cells expressing NK-cell markers. Per that paper: The study sequenced eight donors, seven HCMV-seropositive and one seronegative.

The TCR sequence derives from a woman aged 18-29 years in good health. The rearrangement uses TRBV15 and TRBJ2-3; the D gene is possibly TRBD2 (5 bases). Specimen: PBMCs. DNA of the CDR3: TGTGCCATCCTGACGGAGGGCACAGATACGCAGTATTTT. Protein: CAILTEGTDTQYF.